What follows is one T cell receptor (beta chain) and its context. The CDR3 loop spans 14 amino acids. From germline, CDR1 is MDHEN and CDR2 SYDVKM. Trimming stripped 5 bases from V and 2 bases from J, with 13 bases between. Survey-level immunoSEQ sequencing profiled the TCR beta repertoire. Assay used: immunoSEQ multiplex PCR; TCRdb lists only in-frame clones, some missing. The profile shows under 55,000 clones, 90% to 95% of them singletons. This clonotype was obtained from a man in his forties with rheumatoid arthritis. Sequenced sample: PBMCs. The V and J genes are TRBV28 and TRBJ2-7; the D is unclear. CDR3 nucleotides: TGTGCCAGCAGTCATTTCCAAGTCCCCTACGAGCAGTACTTC. It yields the protein CASSHFQVPYEQYF. The whole variable domain, filled in from reference TRBV28 and TRBJ2-7, reads DVKVTQSSRYLVKRTGEKVFLECVQDMDHENMFWYRQDPGLGLRLIYFSYDVKMKEKGDIPEGYSVSREKKERFSLILESASTNQTSMYLCASSHFQVPYEQYFGPGTRLTVT.